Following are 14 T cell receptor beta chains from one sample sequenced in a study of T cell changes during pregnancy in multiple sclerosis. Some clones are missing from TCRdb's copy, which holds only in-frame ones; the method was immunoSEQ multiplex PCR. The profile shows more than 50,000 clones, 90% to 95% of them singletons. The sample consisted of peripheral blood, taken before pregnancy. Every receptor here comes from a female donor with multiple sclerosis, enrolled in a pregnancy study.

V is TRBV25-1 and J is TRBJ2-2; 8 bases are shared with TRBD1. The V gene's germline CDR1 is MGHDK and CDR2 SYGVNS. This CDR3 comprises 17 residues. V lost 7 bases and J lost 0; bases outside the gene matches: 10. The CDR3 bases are TGTGCCAGCAAAAGACAGGGGACGACCGCGAACACCGGGGAGCTGTTTTTT. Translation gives CASKRQGTTANTGELFF.

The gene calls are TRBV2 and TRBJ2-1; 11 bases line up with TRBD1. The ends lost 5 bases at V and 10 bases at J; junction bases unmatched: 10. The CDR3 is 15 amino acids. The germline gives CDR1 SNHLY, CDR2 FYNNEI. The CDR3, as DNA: TGTGCCAGCAGTCCCGGGACAGGGGGGTTAGTCGAGCAGTTCTTC. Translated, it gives CASSPGTGGLVEQFF.

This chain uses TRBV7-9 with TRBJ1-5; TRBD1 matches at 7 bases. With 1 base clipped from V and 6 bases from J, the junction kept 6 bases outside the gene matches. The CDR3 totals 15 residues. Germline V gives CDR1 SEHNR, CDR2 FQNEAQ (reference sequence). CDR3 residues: CASSLEGAKGQPQHF. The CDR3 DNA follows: TGTGCCAGCAGCTTAGAGGGGGCAAAAGGTCAGCCCCAGCATTTT.

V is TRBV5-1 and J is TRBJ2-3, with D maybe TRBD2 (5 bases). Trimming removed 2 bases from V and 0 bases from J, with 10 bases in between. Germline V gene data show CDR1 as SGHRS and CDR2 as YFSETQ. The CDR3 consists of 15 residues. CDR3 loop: CASSLIRTSTDTQYF. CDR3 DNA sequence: TGCGCCAGCAGCTTAATACGGACTAGCACAGATACGCAGTATTTT.

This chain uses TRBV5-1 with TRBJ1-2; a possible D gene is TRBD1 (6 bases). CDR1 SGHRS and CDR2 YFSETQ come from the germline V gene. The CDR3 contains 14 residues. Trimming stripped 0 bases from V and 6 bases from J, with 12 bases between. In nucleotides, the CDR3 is TGCGCCAGCAGCTTGGGGACAGTGATCAATGGCTACACCTTC. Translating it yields CASSLGTVINGYTF. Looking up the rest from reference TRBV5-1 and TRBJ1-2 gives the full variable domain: KAGVTQTPRYLIKTRGQQVTLSCSPISGHRSVSWYQQTPGQGLQFLFEYFSETQRNKGNFPGRFSGRQFSNSRSEMNVSTLELGDSALYLCASSLGTVINGYTFGSGTRLTVV.

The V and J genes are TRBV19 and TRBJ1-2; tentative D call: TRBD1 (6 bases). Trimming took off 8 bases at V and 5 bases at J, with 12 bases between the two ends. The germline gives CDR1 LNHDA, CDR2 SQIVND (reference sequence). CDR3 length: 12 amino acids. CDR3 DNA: TGTGCCAGTCGGGCAGGGGTTTATGGCTACACCTTC. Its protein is CASRAGVYGYTF.

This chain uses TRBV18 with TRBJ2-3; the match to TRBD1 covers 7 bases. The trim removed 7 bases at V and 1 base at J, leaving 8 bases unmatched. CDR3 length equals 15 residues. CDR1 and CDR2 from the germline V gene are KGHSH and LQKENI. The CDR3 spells CASFRRQGGTDTQYF. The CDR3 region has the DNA TGTGCCAGCTTTCGGCGACAGGGAGGCACAGATACGCAGTATTTT.

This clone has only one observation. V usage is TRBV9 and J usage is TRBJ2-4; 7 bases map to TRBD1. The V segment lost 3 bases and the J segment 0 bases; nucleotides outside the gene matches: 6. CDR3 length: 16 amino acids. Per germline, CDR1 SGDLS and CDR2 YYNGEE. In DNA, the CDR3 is TGTGCCAGCAGCGGAGGGACAGCTCTAGCCAAAAACATTCAGTACTTC. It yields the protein CASSGGTALAKNIQYF.

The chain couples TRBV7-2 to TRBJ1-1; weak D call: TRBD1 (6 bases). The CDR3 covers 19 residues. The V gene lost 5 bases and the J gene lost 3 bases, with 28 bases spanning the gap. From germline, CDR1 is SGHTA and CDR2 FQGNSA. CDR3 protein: CASSTRGGRATHRDTEAFF. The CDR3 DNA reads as TGTGCCAGCAGCACAAGAGGTGGCAGGGCCACGCACAGGGACACTGAAGCTTTCTTT.

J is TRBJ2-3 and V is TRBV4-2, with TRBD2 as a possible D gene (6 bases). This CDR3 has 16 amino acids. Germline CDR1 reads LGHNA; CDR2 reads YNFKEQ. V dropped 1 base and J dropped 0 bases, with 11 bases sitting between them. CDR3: CASSQGTGTSTDTQYF. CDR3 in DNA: TGTGCCAGCAGCCAAGGAACCGGGACTAGCACAGATACGCAGTATTTT.

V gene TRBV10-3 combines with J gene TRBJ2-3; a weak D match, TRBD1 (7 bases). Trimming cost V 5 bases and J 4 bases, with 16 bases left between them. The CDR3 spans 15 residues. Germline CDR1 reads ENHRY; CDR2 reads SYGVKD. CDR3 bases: TGTGCCATCAGTACAGGGGTAAGGGAGGCAGATACGCAGTATTTT. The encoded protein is CAISTGVREADTQYF.

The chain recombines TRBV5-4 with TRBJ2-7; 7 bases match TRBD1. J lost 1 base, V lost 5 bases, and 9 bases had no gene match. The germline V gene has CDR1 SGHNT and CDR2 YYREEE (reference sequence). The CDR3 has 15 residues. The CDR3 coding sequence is TGTGCCAGCAGTCCCGACAGGGTGGGGTCCTACGAGCAGTACTTC. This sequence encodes CASSPDRVGSYEQYF. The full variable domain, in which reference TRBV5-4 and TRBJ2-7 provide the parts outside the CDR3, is ETGVTQSPTHLIKTRGQQVTLRCSSQSGHNTVSWYQQALGQGPQFIFQYYREEENGRGNFPPRFSGLQFPNYSSELNVNALELDDSALYLCASSPDRVGSYEQYFGPGTRLTVT.

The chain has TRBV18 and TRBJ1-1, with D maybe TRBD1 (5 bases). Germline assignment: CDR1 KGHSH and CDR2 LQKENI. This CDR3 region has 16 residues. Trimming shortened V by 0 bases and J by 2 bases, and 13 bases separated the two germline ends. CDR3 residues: CASSPPQGGGNTEAFF. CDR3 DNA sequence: TGTGCCAGCTCACCACCTCAGGGAGGCGGAAACACTGAAGCTTTCTTT.

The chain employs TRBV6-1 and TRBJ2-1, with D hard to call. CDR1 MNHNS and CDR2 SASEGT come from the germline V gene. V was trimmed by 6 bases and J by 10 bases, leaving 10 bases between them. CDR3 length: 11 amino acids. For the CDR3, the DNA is TGTGCCAGCAGCTTAGTCGGGGAGCAGTTCTTC. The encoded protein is CASSLVGEQFF.